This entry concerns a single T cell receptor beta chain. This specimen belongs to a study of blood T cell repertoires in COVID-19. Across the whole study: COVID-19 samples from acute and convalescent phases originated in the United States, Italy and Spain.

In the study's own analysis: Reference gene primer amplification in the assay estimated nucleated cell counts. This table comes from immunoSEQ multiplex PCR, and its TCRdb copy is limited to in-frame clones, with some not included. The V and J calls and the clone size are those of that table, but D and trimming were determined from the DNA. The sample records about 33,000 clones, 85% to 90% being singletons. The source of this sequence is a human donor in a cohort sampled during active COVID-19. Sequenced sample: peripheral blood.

The CDR3 nucleotides are TGTGCCAGCAGCCCAGACACAAACTATGGCTACACCTTC. This encodes CASSPDTNYGYTF. V usage is TRBV7-3 and J usage is TRBJ1-2, with no clear D. CDR1 is SGHTA, CDR2 FQGTGA, per germline. CDR3 length equals 13 residues. V gave up 5 bases and J gave up 2 bases, with 9 bases separating them.